The 12 T cell receptor beta chains below come from one sample, sequenced in a study of OX40 agonist ivuxolimab in advanced cancers. Assay used: immunoSEQ multiplex PCR; TCRdb lists only in-frame clones, some missing. The sample lists about 51,000 clones; almost 90% were seen once. The sequencing used CD4+ or CD8+ T cells sorted from blood, collected in a trial of the OX40 agonist ivuxolimab. Receptors were obtained from an adult with an advanced solid tumor such as melanoma, head and neck, liver or kidney cancer.

The V and J genes are TRBV18 and TRBJ2-2, with 11 nucleotides matching TRBD2. V lost 5 bases, J lost 6 bases, and 8 bases stayed unmatched. The CDR3 runs 16 residues. Looked up from germline, CDR1 is KGHSH and CDR2 is LQKENI. The CDR3 loop is CASSALAGEIAGELFF. As DNA, the CDR3 is TGTGCCAGCTCAGCACTAGCGGGAGAGATTGCCGGGGAGCTGTTTTTT. Variable domain in full (rest from reference TRBV18 and TRBJ2-2): NAGVMQNPRHLVRRRGQEARLRCSPMKGHSHVYWYRQLPEEGLKFMVYLQKENIIDESGMPKERFSAEFPKEGPSILRIQQVVRGDSAAYFCASSALAGEIAGELFFGEGSRLTVL.

The chain uses TRBV11-3 and TRBJ2-1; TRBD2 is a possible D gene (6 bases). V gave up 3 bases and J gave up 7 bases, with 13 bases separating them. Looked up from germline, CDR1 is SGHNT and CDR2 is YENEEA. The CDR3 is 14 residues long. The CDR3 here is CASSLLAGSNEQFF. The CDR3 nucleotides are TGTGCCAGCAGCTTGTTGGCGGGATCGAATGAGCAGTTCTTC.

The rearrangement joins TRBV19 to TRBJ2-7; a weak D match, TRBD1 (5 bases). The length of the CDR3 is 14 residues. Germline V gene data show CDR1 as LNHDA and CDR2 as SQIVND (reference sequence). V lost 3 bases to trimming and J lost 1 base, with 10 bases between them. The CDR3 nucleotides are TGTGCCAGTAGTATTTTTCAGGGATCCTACGAGCAGTACTTC. Amino acids: CASSIFQGSYEQYF.

This clone came up a few times. The V and J genes are TRBV20-1 and TRBJ2-7, with D possibly being TRBD2 (6 bases). This CDR3 is 11 amino acids long. The germline V gene has CDR1 DFQATT and CDR2 SNEGSKA (reference sequence). The V end lost 8 bases, the J end lost 6 bases, and 14 bases lay between the germline ends. CDR3 sequence reads: CSPNEGGEQYF. The CDR3 DNA follows: TGCAGTCCAAACGAGGGAGGCGAGCAGTACTTC.

The rearrangement uses TRBV11-3 and TRBJ1-2, with D hard to call. The CDR3 has 12 amino acids. Per the germline V gene, CDR1 is SGHNT and CDR2 is YENEEA. V gave up 5 bases and J gave up 6 bases, with 10 bases separating them. The CDR3 bases are TGTGCCAGCAGCAAAGGATCTGATGGCTACACCTTC. This codes for CASSKGSDGYTF.

This sequence joins TRBV19 and TRBJ2-3; no reliable D call. There are 15 residues in the CDR3. Trimming removed 6 bases from V and 4 bases from J, with 17 bases in between. The germline V gene encodes CDR1 LNHDA and CDR2 SQIVND (reference sequence). The CDR3 bases are TGTGCCAGTAGGAACGAACCACCTTTGCCAGATACGCAGTATTTT. This encodes CASRNEPPLPDTQYF.

This clone was seen just once. The V and J genes are TRBV5-4 and TRBJ1-6; D is undetermined. V shed 2 bases and J shed 4 bases, with 10 bases lying between them. CDR3 length: 15 amino acids. Germline CDR1 reads SGHNT; CDR2 reads YYREEE (reference sequence). CDR3 nucleotide sequence: TGTGCCAGCAGCTTTTCACCAGAATATAATTCACCCCTCCACTTT. This codes for CASSFSPEYNSPLHF.

This chain uses TRBV5-1 with TRBJ2-5; D unclear. Germline V lookup: CDR1 SGHRS, CDR2 YFSETQ. CDR3 size: 12 residues. V was pared by 6 bases and J by 2 bases, with 8 bases between. In nucleotides, the CDR3 is TGCGCCAGCATAGGGAAACAAGAGACCCAGTACTTC. Amino acid sequence: CASIGKQETQYF.

The chain combines TRBV27 with TRBJ1-6, with D perhaps matching TRBD1 (6 bases). The germline V and J ends were trimmed by 3 bases and 3 bases, with 9 bases remaining between them. The CDR3 extends over 15 amino acids. Germline V gene data show CDR1 as MNHEY and CDR2 as SMNVEV (reference sequence). The CDR3, as DNA: TGTGCCAGCAGTTTTGGGACACGCTATAATTCACCCCTCCACTTT. Protein: CASSFGTRYNSPLHF.

The chain joins TRBV10-3 to TRBJ2-3; perhaps TRBD2 as D (6 bases). Germline values: CDR1 ENHRY, CDR2 SYGVKD. This CDR3 spans 15 amino acids. Trimming pared 7 bases from V and 10 bases from J, leaving 24 bases between. The CDR3, as DNA: TGTGCCATCACCGATGGGGGGAGCCACGCAGAATCGCAGTATTTT. It yields the protein CAITDGGSHAESQYF.

This clone was counted only a few times. The rearrangement links TRBV7-9 to TRBJ1-5, with 11 bases matching TRBD1. V was pared by 5 bases and J by 1 base, with 4 bases of the junction left unmatched. Germline assignment: CDR1 SEHNR and CDR2 FQNEAQ (reference sequence). There are 16 residues in the CDR3. CDR3 in DNA: TGTGCCAGCAGCAAAGGGGACAGGGGGAGCAATCAGCCCCAGCATTTT. It specifies CASSKGDRGSNQPQHF.

In its sample, this clone was seen once. The chain carries TRBV9 and TRBJ2-3; perhaps TRBD1 as D (6 bases). The length of the CDR3 is 16 residues. The V gene's germline CDR1 is SGDLS and CDR2 YYNGEE. V was pared by 1 base and J by 1 base, with 13 bases between. The CDR3, as DNA: TGTGCCAGCAGCGTATCTTGGGGGCGCGGCACAGATACGCAGTATTTT. Protein sequence: CASSVSWGRGTDTQYF.